This T cell receptor (beta chain) was profiled in a study of OX40 agonist ivuxolimab in advanced cancers. Between the trimmed V and J ends, which lost 5 bases and 4 bases, there was a span of 6 bases. Germline V CDR1 and CDR2: LNHDA, SQIVND (reference sequence). The CDR3 contains 12 residues. Clones were sequenced by immunoSEQ multiplex PCR, and TCRdb holds only the in-frame ones, with some missing. The table lists tens of thousands of clones, approximately 81% of them singletons. This sequence was found in an adult with an advanced solid tumor such as melanoma, head and neck, liver or kidney cancer. The chain combines TRBV19 with TRBJ1-3; unclear D gene. The material was CD4+ or CD8+ T cells sorted from blood, obtained in a trial of the OX40 agonist ivuxolimab. The CDR3 protein is CASSPTGNTIYF. CDR3 nucleotide sequence: TGTGCCAGTAGTCCGACCGGAAACACCATATATTTT. The full variable domain, rest sourced from reference TRBV19 and TRBJ1-3, is DGGITQSPKYLFRKEGQNVTLSCEQNLNHDAMYWYRQDPGQGLRLIYYSQIVNDFQKGDIAEGYSVSREKKESFPLTVTSAQKNPTAFYLCASSPTGNTIYFGEGSWLTVV.